A selection of T cell receptor beta chains follows, all from one sample in a study of T-cell memory formation after mild COVID-19. TCRdb called the 5' RACE reads again in MiXCR, with one record for every CDR3 protein. The table has about 120,000 distinct CDR3 sequences, 22% seen once. The sequenced sample was PBMCs or a T cell subset sorted from them (not recorded which). Receptors originate from a man between 18 and 35 years old who had mild COVID-19 (a few samples of this study predate the infection). Cell type and time point are not known. The conserved cysteine and the conserved F or W are not part of the CDR3 here. Fields, in order: clone size, V gene, CDR3 protein. The size of a clone is reported for some rows only, either as once, few or many, or as a class for expanded clones.

size: few
V: TRBV15
CDR3: ATSRFRDRGEETQY

size: many
V: TRBV7-3
CDR3: ASSLMGSSGETQY

size: -
V: TRBV20-1
CDR3: SAGHSTEAF

size: -
V: TRBV7-2
CDR3: ASSLNTAVAGYT

size: -
V: TRBV7-9
CDR3: ASSLGGPSSGANVLT

size: -
V: TRBV27
CDR3: ASSLLLPDGLSNQPQH

size: -
V: TRBV7-2
CDR3: ASSWGQGLDEQF

size: many
V: TRBV27
CDR3: ASSLGGHEQF

size: -
V: TRBV6-4
CDR3: ASSDSEGATHEQF

size: few
V: TRBV6-1
CDR3: ASSDLGGYGTDTQY

size: few
V: TRBV4-3
CDR3: ASSQGTGTTDTQY

size: few
V: TRBV9
CDR3: ASSDPGAFTGELF

size: -
V: TRBV11-2
CDR3: ASSFSGGFYNEQF

size: -
V: TRBV27
CDR3: ASSLGGKNEQF

size: -
V: TRBV29-1
CDR3: SVLTDVNTEAF

size: -
V: TRBV7-9
CDR3: ASTIIQRGGTDTQY

size: -
V: TRBV24-1
CDR3: ATSDSASGGITDTQY

size: -
V: TRBV20-1
CDR3: SARPGNTEAF

size: few
V: TRBV9
CDR3: ASSVSGGSLYNEQF

size: few
V: TRBV6-2/TRBV6-3
CDR3: ASSPHSGGAGNEQF

size: -
V: TRBV9
CDR3: ASSTGTGGPYEQY

size: -
V: TRBV2
CDR3: ASSEDWGPPDTQY

size: few
V: TRBV4-1
CDR3: ASSQRTGESYEQY

size: few
V: TRBV5-1
CDR3: ASSLAEAGGADTQY

size: few
V: TRBV29-1
CDR3: SVRTAWNQPQH

size: few
V: TRBV7-2
CDR3: ASSFAGGGQPQH

size: few
V: TRBV28
CDR3: ASSLSWGGGANVLT

size: -
V: TRBV7-9
CDR3: ASSPRGLLHNEQF

size: -
V: TRBV4-1
CDR3: ASSHSGHNTEAF

size: -
V: TRBV6-6
CDR3: ASSRSDFAQY

size: -
V: TRBV5-5
CDR3: ASSLTGGNEKLF

size: few
V: TRBV7-2
CDR3: ASSPEGAEQY

size: -
V: TRBV7-2
CDR3: ASSLAERGVTDTQY

size: -
V: TRBV12-3/TRBV12-4
CDR3: ASSQGIYEQY

size: -
V: TRBV6-4
CDR3: ASSLSMNTEAF

size: few
V: TRBV11-2
CDR3: ASSLGEHNEQF

size: -
V: TRBV29-1
CDR3: SVDGTGSYGYT

size: many
V: TRBV19
CDR3: ASSLAGTGSTDTQY

size: few
V: TRBV7-8
CDR3: ASSLVGAAQPQH

size: -
V: TRBV4-1
CDR3: ASSQEGTGPDTQY

size: few
V: TRBV3-1
CDR3: ASSQDGSRAHYNEQF

size: -
V: TRBV6-1
CDR3: ASSERQRQETQY

size: -
V: TRBV5-1
CDR3: ASSLGLAGVETQY

size: -
V: TRBV3-1
CDR3: ASSQGQGAGETQY

size: -
V: TRBV12-3/TRBV12-4
CDR3: ASSSHQQVSYEQY

size: few
V: TRBV29-1
CDR3: SVEDGIRDTPGEQF

size: many
V: TRBV5-1
CDR3: ASSFRGSEQY

size: -
V: TRBV7-6
CDR3: ASSTRDRYQPQH

size: -
V: TRBV7-9
CDR3: ASSFGAYEQY

size: few
V: TRBV4-2
CDR3: ASSQVQGGGYEQY

size: many
V: TRBV5-4
CDR3: ASIKQGTGELF

size: few
V: TRBV12-3/TRBV12-4
CDR3: ASSSAGTYTDTQY

size: few
V: TRBV12-3/TRBV12-4
CDR3: ASSLGGQGYEQY

size: -
V: TRBV7-6
CDR3: ASSFNPVNSGNTIY

size: few
V: TRBV5-6
CDR3: ASSSVGQGRFDTQY

size: few
V: TRBV27
CDR3: ASNQGSSYEQY

size: few
V: TRBV15
CDR3: ATSRAQGRGETQY

size: few
V: TRBV7-6
CDR3: ASSRKAGVNYGYT

size: many
V: TRBV5-6
CDR3: ASSLAGFGELF

size: -
V: TRBV7-2
CDR3: ASSSWAPYQDTQY